A selection of T cell receptor beta chains follows, all from one sample in a study of T cell responses to AZD1222 COVID-19 vaccine. Only in-frame clones appear in the TCRdb table, and some are missing; sequencing was by immunoSEQ multiplex PCR. The sample includes roughly 180,000 clones, 87% of them seen just once. The sample here was peripheral blood, taken on day 0 of AZD1222 vaccination. These TCRs come from an adult in good health. CDR3s include the opening cysteine and the closing phenylalanine or tryptophan. A D gene is named only where the DNA matches it firmly. Expanded clones are given a class, and other clones once, few, many or no size at all.

>NA|TRBV28|TRBJ2-4|NA
CASNLQGLQNIQYF
TGTGCCAGCAACCTACAGGGTCTCCAAAACATTCAGTACTTC
>once|TRBV7-2|TRBJ2-3|NA
CASSFRDTQYF
TGTGCCAGCAGCTTTAGGGATACGCAGTATTTT
>NA|TRBV19|TRBJ2-1|NA
CASTPSPGVNEQFF
TGTGCCAGTACCCCCTCGCCGGGGGTCAATGAGCAGTTCTTC
>NA|TRBV5-5|TRBJ1-2|TRBD1
CASSLEGRGLVGYTF
TGTGCCAGCAGCTTGGAGGGAAGGGGGCTGGTTGGCTACACCTTC
>few|TRBV3-1/TRBV3-2|TRBJ1-5|TRBD1
CASSQAGGAGQPQHF
TGTGCCAGCAGCCAAGCAGGGGGCGCAGGGCAGCCCCAGCATTTT
>NA|TRBV5-1|TRBJ2-3|TRBD2
CASSLGLATADTQYF
TGCGCCAGCAGCTTGGGACTAGCGACGGCGGATACGCAGTATTTT
>NA|TRBV15|TRBJ1-2|NA
CATSRSHGGGYGYTF
TGTGCCACCAGCAGGTCCCATGGGGGCGGGTATGGCTACACCTTC
>NA|TRBV25-1|TRBJ2-7|TRBD2
CASSRAGGSSYEQYF
TGTGCCAGCAGTAGAGCGGGAGGGTCGTCCTACGAGCAGTACTTC
>NA|TRBV7-2|TRBJ2-7|TRBD1
CASSDRVSYEQYF
TGTGCCAGCTCGGACAGGGTTTCCTACGAGCAGTACTTC
>NA|TRBV2|TRBJ2-5|NA
CASSVTRDQYF
TGTGCCAGCAGTGTGACCCGTGACCAGTACTTC
>NA|TRBV30|TRBJ2-1|TRBD2
CAWSVGREGSNEQFF
TGTGCCTGGAGTGTTGGGCGGGAGGGTTCCAATGAGCAGTTCTTC
>NA|TRBV19|TRBJ2-1|TRBD2
CASSRGLAGGPSSYNEQFF
TGTGCCAGTAGTAGGGGACTAGCGGGAGGCCCGAGCTCCTACAATGAGCAGTTCTTC
>NA|TRBV19|TRBJ2-7|NA
CASSFTDSSSYEQYF
TGTGCCAGTAGCTTCACGGATTCGAGCTCCTACGAGCAGTACTTC
>NA|TRBV23-1|TRBJ1-1|NA
CASSQSRKGDNTEAFF
TGCGCCAGCAGTCAATCTAGGAAAGGAGATAACACTGAAGCTTTCTTT
>NA|TRBV14|TRBJ2-4|TRBD2
CASSQDGRAKNIQYF
TGTGCCAGCAGCCAAGACGGGAGGGCCAAAAACATTCAGTACTTC
>few|TRBV6-2/TRBV6-3|TRBJ1-1|NA
CASSYMDGTEAFF
TGTGCCAGCAGTTACATGGACGGGACTGAAGCTTTCTTT
>NA|TRBV5-4|TRBJ1-2|NA
CASTSGSYGYTF
TGTGCCAGCACCTCGGGGAGCTATGGCTACACCTTC
>NA|TRBV7-9|TRBJ2-1|NA
CASSARDGDNNEQFF
TGTGCCAGCAGCGCCCGGGACGGGGATAACAATGAGCAGTTCTTC
>NA|TRBV21-1|TRBJ1-2|NA
CANLLGDRYYGYTF
TGTGCCAACCTGCTCGGGGACAGGTACTATGGCTACACCTTC
>NA|TRBV29-1|TRBJ1-1|NA
CSVESGTEAFF
TGCAGCGTTGAGAGCGGCACTGAAGCTTTCTTT
>few|TRBV4-1|TRBJ2-7|TRBD1
CASSPQGADEQYF
TGCGCCAGCAGCCCACAGGGGGCAGACGAGCAGTACTTC
>once|TRBV5-1|TRBJ1-1|TRBD1
CASSLVTGLTEAFF
TGCGCCAGCAGCTTGGTGACAGGGCTCACTGAAGCTTTCTTT
>few|TRBV18|TRBJ1-5|NA
CASKHGGQGNQPQHF
TGTGCCAGCAAACACGGGGGCCAGGGCAATCAGCCCCAGCATTTT
>NA|TRBV29-1|TRBJ2-5|NA
CSVKLLNQETQYF
TGCAGCGTTAAGTTGCTGAACCAAGAGACCCAGTACTTC
>once|TRBV24-1|TRBJ1-1|TRBD1
CATRRGLNTEAFF
TGTGCCACCAGAAGGGGGCTGAACACTGAAGCTTTCTTT
>NA|TRBV12-3/TRBV12-4|TRBJ2-5|NA
CASSDSGETQYF
TGTGCCAGCAGCGACTCGGGAGAGACCCAGTACTTC
>NA|TRBV29-1|TRBJ1-2|TRBD1
CSVKGQGWGYTF
TGCAGCGTGAAAGGACAGGGCTGGGGCTACACCTTC
>NA|TRBV7-9|TRBJ2-7|NA
CASSGPKSFEQYF
TGTGCCAGCAGCGGACCGAAGTCTTTCGAGCAGTACTTC
>NA|TRBV9|TRBJ2-5|NA
CASSVESGAFGETQYF
TGTGCCAGCAGCGTAGAATCAGGGGCTTTCGGGGAGACCCAGTACTTC
>NA|TRBV2|TRBJ1-5|TRBD1
CASSDSRTGIQPQHF
TGTGCCAGCAGTGACTCCAGGACAGGTATTCAGCCCCAGCATTTT
>NA|TRBV19|TRBJ1-5|TRBD1
CASSTGVQPQHF
TGTGCCAGTTCCACAGGGGTTCAGCCCCAGCATTTT
>NA|TRBV30|TRBJ2-7|NA
CAWSPGQAISYEQYF
TGTGCCTGGAGTCCCGGGCAGGCGATCTCCTACGAGCAGTACTTC
>once|TRBV25-1|TRBJ1-4|NA
CASSERGATNEKLFF
TGTGCCAGCAGTGAACGCGGGGCAACTAATGAAAAACTGTTTTTT
>NA|TRBV6-5|TRBJ1-2|NA
CASNNQGRTYGYTF
TGTGCCAGCAATAACCAGGGGAGGACCTATGGCTACACCTTC
>NA|TRBV6-5|TRBJ1-1|NA
CASSYDRNTEAFF
TGTGCCAGCAGTTACGACCGGAACACTGAAGCTTTCTTT
>NA|TRBV6-5|TRBJ2-1|NA
CASSYASPTLGEQFF
TGTGCCAGCAGTTACGCGAGCCCAACTCTAGGGGAGCAGTTCTTC
>few|TRBV5-6|TRBJ1-2|NA
CASSLGLGRTTSNYGYTF
TGTGCCAGCAGCTTGGGTCTGGGCAGGACCACCTCTAACTATGGCTACACCTTC
>once|TRBV18|TRBJ1-1|NA
CASSSDMNTEAFF
TGTGCCAGCTCATCCGACATGAACACTGAAGCTTTCTTT